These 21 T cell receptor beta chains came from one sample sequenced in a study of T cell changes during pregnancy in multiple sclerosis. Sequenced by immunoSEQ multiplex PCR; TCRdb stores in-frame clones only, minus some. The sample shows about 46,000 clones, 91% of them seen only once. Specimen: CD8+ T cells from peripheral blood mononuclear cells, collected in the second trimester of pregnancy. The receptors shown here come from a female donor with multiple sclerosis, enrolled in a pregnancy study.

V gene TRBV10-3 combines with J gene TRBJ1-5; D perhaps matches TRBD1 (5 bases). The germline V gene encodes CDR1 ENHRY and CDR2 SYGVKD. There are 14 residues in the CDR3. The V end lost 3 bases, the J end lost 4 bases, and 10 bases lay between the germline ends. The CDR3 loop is CAISDLGRNQPQHF. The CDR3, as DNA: TGTGCCATCAGTGATTTGGGGCGGAATCAGCCCCAGCATTTT.

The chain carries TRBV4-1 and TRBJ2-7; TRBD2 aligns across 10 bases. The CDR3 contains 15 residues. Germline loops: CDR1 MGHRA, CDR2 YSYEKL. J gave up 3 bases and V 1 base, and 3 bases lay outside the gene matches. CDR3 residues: CASSQVLAGNYEQYF. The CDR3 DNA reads TGCGCCAGCAGCCAAGTACTAGCGGGGAACTACGAGCAGTACTTC.

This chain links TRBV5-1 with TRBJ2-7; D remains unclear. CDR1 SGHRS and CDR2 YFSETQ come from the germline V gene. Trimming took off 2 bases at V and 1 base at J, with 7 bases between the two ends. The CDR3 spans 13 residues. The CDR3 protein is CASSFASSYEQYF. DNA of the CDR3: TGCGCCAGCAGCTTTGCGTCTTCCTACGAGCAGTACTTC. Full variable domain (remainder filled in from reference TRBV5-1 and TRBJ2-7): KAGVTQTPRYLIKTRGQQVTLSCSPISGHRSVSWYQQTPGQGLQFLFEYFSETQRNKGNFPGRFSGRQFSNSRSEMNVSTLELGDSALYLCASSFASSYEQYFGPGTRLTVT.

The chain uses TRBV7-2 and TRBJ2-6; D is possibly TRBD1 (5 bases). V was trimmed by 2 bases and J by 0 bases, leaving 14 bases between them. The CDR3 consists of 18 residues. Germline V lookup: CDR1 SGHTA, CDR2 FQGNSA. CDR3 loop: CASSLSGQGFSGANVLTF. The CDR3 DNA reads TGTGCCAGCAGCTTATCGGGCCAGGGATTCTCTGGGGCCAACGTCCTGACTTTC.

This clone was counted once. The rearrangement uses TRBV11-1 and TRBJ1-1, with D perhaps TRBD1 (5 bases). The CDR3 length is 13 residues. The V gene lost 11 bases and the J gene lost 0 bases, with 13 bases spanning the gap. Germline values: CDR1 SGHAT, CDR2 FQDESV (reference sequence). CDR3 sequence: CAGGGPMNTEAFF. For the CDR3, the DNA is TGTGCCGGGGGGGGACCCATGAACACTGAAGCTTTCTTT.

CDR3 nucleotide sequence: TGTGCCAGCAGTTTATTATCGGCGCAGGCTGAAGCTTTCTTT. It encodes CASSLLSAQAEAFF. The chain combines TRBV27 with TRBJ1-1; no reliable D call. CDR3 length: 14 residues. Trimming stripped 1 base from V and 6 bases from J, with 12 bases between. The germline gives CDR1 MNHEY, CDR2 SMNVEV (reference sequence).

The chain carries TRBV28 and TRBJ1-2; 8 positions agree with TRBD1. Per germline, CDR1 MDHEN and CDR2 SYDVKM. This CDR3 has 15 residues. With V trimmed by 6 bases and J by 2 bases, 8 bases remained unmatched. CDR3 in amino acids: CASSRRTGYNYGYTF. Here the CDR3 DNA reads TGTGCCAGCAGCCGAAGGACAGGGTACAACTATGGCTACACCTTC.

The chain's CDR3 is CATSRVSGAGNEQFF. In DNA, the CDR3 is TGTGCCACCAGCAGAGTTTCAGGGGCTGGGAATGAGCAGTTCTTC. J is TRBJ2-1 and V is TRBV15; D possibly corresponds to TRBD1 (6 bases). Trimming left V 1 base short and J 7 bases short, with 14 bases between. This CDR3 is 15 amino acids long. CDR1 LNHNV and CDR2 YYDKDF come from the germline V gene (reference sequence).

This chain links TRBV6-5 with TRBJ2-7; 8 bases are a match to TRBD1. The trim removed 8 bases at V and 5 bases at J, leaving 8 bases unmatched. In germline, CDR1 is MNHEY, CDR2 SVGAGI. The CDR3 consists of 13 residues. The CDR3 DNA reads TGTGCCAGCGGACAGGGATTCGTAAACGAGCAGTACTTC. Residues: CASGQGFVNEQYF.

CDR3 residues: CASSETGSSSYNSPLHF. For the CDR3, the DNA is TGTGCCAGCAGCGAGACAGGGTCCAGCTCCTATAATTCACCCCTCCACTTT. This chain uses TRBV9 with TRBJ1-6; 7 nucleotides match TRBD1. The ends lost 3 bases at V and 0 bases at J; junction bases unmatched: 6. Germline V lookup: CDR1 SGDLS, CDR2 YYNGEE. The CDR3 totals 17 residues.

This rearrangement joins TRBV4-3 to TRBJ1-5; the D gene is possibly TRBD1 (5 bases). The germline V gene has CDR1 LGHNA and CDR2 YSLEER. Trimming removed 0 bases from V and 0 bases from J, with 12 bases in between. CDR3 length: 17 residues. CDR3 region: CASSQDVGGNSNQPQHF. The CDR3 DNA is TGCGCCAGCAGCCAAGATGTGGGGGGTAATAGCAATCAGCCCCAGCATTTT.

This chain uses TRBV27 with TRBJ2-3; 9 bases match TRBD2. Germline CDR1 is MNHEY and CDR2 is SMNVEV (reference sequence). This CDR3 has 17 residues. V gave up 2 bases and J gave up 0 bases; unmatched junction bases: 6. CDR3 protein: CASSLLRLAESTDTQYF. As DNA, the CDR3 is TGTGCCAGCAGTTTACTGAGACTAGCGGAGAGCACAGATACGCAGTATTTT.

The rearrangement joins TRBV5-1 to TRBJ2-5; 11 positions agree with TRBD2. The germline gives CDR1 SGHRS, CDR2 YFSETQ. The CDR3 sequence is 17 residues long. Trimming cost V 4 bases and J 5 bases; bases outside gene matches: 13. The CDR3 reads CASSSLGLAVVGETQYF. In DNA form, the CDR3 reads TGCGCCAGCAGCAGCTTGGGACTAGCGGTAGTGGGGGAGACCCAGTACTTC.

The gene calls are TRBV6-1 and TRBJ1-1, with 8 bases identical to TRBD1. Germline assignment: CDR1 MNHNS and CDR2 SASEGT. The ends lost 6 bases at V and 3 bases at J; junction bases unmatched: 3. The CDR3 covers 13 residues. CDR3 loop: CASSQDRDTEAFF. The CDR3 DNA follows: TGTGCCAGCAGCCAGGACAGGGACACTGAAGCTTTCTTT.

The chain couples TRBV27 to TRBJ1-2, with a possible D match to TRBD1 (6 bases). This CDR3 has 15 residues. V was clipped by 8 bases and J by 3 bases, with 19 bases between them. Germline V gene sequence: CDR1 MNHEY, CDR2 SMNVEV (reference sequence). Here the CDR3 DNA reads TGTGCCAGCGGGGACGTCGACAGGCCCGACTATGGCTACACCTTC. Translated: CASGDVDRPDYGYTF.

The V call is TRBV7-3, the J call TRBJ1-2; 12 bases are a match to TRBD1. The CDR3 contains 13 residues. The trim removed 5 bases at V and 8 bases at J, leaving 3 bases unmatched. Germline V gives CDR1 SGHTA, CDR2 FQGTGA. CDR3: CASSEGQGAGYTF. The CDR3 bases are TGTGCCAGCAGCGAGGGACAGGGGGCCGGCTACACCTTC. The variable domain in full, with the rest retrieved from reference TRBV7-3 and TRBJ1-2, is GAGVSQTPSNKVTEKGKYVELRCDPISGHTALYWYRQSLGQGPEFLIYFQGTGAADDSGLPNDRFFAVRPEGSVSTLKIQRTERGDSAVYLCASSEGQGAGYTFGSGTRLTVV.

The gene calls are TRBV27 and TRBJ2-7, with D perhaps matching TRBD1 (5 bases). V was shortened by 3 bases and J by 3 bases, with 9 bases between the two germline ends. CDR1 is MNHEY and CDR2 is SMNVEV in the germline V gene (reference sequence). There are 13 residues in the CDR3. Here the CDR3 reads CASSLSGNYEQYF. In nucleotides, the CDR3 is TGTGCCAGCAGTTTGTCAGGGAACTACGAGCAGTACTTC.

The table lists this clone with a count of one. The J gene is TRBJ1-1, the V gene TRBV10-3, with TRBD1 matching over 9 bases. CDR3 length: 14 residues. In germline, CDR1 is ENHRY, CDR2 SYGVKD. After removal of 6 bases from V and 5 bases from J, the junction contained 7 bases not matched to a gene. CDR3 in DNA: TGTGCCATCAGCTTCCGACAGGGGGAGACTGAAGCTTTCTTT. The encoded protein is CAISFRQGETEAFF.

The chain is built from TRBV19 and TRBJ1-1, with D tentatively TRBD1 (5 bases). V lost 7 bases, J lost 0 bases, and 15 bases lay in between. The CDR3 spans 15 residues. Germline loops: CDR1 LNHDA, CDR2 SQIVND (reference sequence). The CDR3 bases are TGTGCCAGTACCAACGGGGGGTCCCTGAACACTGAAGCTTTCTTT. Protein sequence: CASTNGGSLNTEAFF.

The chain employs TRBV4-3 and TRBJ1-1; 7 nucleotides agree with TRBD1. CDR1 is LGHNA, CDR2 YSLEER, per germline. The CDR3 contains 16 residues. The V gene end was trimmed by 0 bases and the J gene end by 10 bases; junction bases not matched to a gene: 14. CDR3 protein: CASSQEAGGNEQGAFF. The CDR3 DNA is TGCGCCAGCAGCCAAGAGGCAGGGGGGAATGAACAAGGAGCTTTCTTT.

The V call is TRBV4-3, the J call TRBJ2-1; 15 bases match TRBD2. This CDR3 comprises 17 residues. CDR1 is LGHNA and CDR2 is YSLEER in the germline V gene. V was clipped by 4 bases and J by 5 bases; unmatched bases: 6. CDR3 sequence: CASSLGLAGGSNNEQFF. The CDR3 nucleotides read TGCGCCAGCAGCCTGGGACTAGCGGGGGGCTCTAACAATGAGCAGTTCTTC.